This T cell receptor (beta chain) was documented in a study of blood T cell repertoires in COVID-19. The overall study: COVID-19 samples from acute and convalescent phases originated in the United States, Italy and Spain.

Germline CDR1 is MNHEY and CDR2 is SVGEGT. Trimming took 3 bases from V and 9 from J, leaving 18 bases between them. The length of the CDR3 is 15 residues. In the original processing: By means of reference gene primer amplification, nucleated cell counts were estimated. Sequencing was performed with immunoSEQ multiplex PCR; in TCRdb, only in-frame clones are kept and a portion is missing. Clonal size and the V and J genes are those of that table, whereas D and trimming came from the DNA. The sample carries roughly 80,000 clones, about 85% recorded once. The V gene is TRBV6-2 or TRBV6-3, the J gene TRBJ2-1; a weak D match, TRBD1 (7 bases). Sequencing input: peripheral blood. The clonotype originates from a man in his sixties with active or convalescent COVID-19. CDR3 in DNA: TGTGCCAGCAGTTATTGGCAGGGGGGATTCGGTGAGCAGTTCTTC. Translation gives CASSYWQGGFGEQFF.